A selection of T cell receptor beta chains follows, all from one sample in a study of blood T cell repertoires in COVID-19. Here immunoSEQ multiplex PCR was the method, and the copy in TCRdb shows in-frame clones only, minus some. The sample consists of under 300,000 clones, around 86% of them appearing once. Sequences were obtained from PBMCs or T cells enriched from blood (not recorded which). The receptors stem from a woman aged 40 to 55 with acute COVID-19. The CDR3 runs from the conserved cysteine through the conserved F or W. Each record gives: clone size, D gene, V gene, CDR3 length, J gene, CDR3 protein, CDR3 DNA. The D gene is left open where the match is weak. Clone size, where shown, is once, few, many, or a class for clones that have expanded.

>.|TRBD2|TRBV5-1|16|TRBJ2-1
CASSLVTGTSGDEQFF
TGCGCCAGCAGCTTGGTAACCGGGACTAGCGGCGATGAGCAGTTCTTC
>.|TRBD2|TRBV5-1|16|TRBJ2-2
CASSLTSGSNTGELFF
TGCGCCAGCAGCTTGACTAGCGGATCGAACACCGGGGAGCTGTTTTTT
>.|.|TRBV11-3|14|TRBJ1-3
CASSLPTGGNTIYF
TGTGCCAGCAGCTTGCCTACGGGTGGAAACACCATATATTTT
>.|.|TRBV9|19|TRBJ2-5
CASSVDVGTHGRVQETQYF
TGTGCCAGCAGCGTCGACGTCGGGACACATGGCAGGGTCCAAGAGACCCAGTACTTC
>.|.|TRBV6-2/TRBV6-3|15|TRBJ2-7
CASSYSEGVSYEQYF
TGTGCCAGCAGTTACTCCGAGGGGGTTTCCTACGAGCAGTACTTC
>.|TRBD1|TRBV7-9|14|TRBJ1-2
CASSLPGQANGYTF
TGTGCCAGCAGCTTACCAGGACAGGCAAATGGCTACACCTTC
>.|.|TRBV4-1|15|TRBJ2-7
CASSQDWTEDYEQYF
TGCGCCAGCAGCCAAGATTGGACAGAAGACTACGAGCAGTACTTC
>.|.|TRBV19|14|TRBJ2-1
CASSIDRTWNEQFF
TGTGCCAGTAGTATTGACAGGACCTGGAATGAGCAGTTCTTC
>.|.|TRBV3-1/TRBV3-2|16|TRBJ2-4
CASSQVFGLGKNIQYF
TGTGCCAGCAGCCAAGTCTTCGGACTTGGCAAAAACATTCAGTACTTC
>.|.|TRBV5-1|16|TRBJ2-1
CASSGGTDISYNEQFF
TGCGCCAGCAGCGGGGGGACAGACATATCATACAATGAGCAGTTCTTC
>once|TRBD2|TRBV11-2|16|TRBJ2-3
CASSFGLAASTDTQYF
TGTGCCAGCAGCTTTGGACTAGCGGCTAGCACAGATACGCAGTATTTT
>.|TRBD1|TRBV14|18|TRBJ2-1
CASSPRTGGPRVGNEQFF
TGTGCCAGCAGCCCCCGGACAGGGGGCCCGAGAGTTGGCAATGAGCAGTTCTTC
>.|TRBD1|TRBV25-1|14|TRBJ1-4
CASSTYRGNEKLFF
TGTGCCAGCAGCACATACAGGGGCAATGAAAAACTGTTTTTT
>.|TRBD2|TRBV6-5|13|TRBJ2-7
CASMYLAGAEQYF
TGTGCCAGCATGTACCTAGCGGGAGCCGAGCAGTACTTC
>.|.|TRBV12-3/TRBV12-4|13|TRBJ2-5
CASSRSGGETQYF
TGTGCCAGCAGCCGTAGTGGGGGGGAGACCCAGTACTTC
>.|TRBD1|TRBV7-3|14|TRBJ1-2
CASSPTGGDYGYTF
TGTGCCAGCAGCCCGACAGGGGGAGATTATGGCTACACCTTC
>.|TRBD1|TRBV2|15|TRBJ1-5
CASRTGRVPNQPQHF
TGTGCCAGCAGGACAGGGCGAGTCCCCAATCAGCCCCAGCATTTT
>.|.|TRBV7-2|16|TRBJ1-1
CASSLGPGRGSTEAFF
TGTGCCAGCAGCTTAGGGCCAGGTAGAGGGAGTACTGAAGCTTTCTTT
>.|TRBD2|TRBV20-1|11|TRBJ2-1
CSWREVDEQFF
TGCAGTTGGCGGGAGGTGGATGAGCAGTTCTTC
>.|TRBD1|TRBV7-6|16|TRBJ2-7
CASSLRSGQGYYEQYF
TGTGCCAGCAGCTTACGCTCGGGACAGGGGTACTACGAGCAGTACTTC
>.|.|TRBV4-2|14|TRBJ2-1
CASSQDPGDNEQFF
TGTGCCAGCAGCCAAGATCCCGGGGACAATGAGCAGTTCTTC
>.|.|TRBV19|15|TRBJ1-1
CASSIPTLPRTEAFF
TGTGCCAGTAGTATACCGACCCTTCCCAGGACTGAAGCTTTCTTT
>.|TRBD2|TRBV30|15|TRBJ2-7
CAWSGGLADSYEQYF
TGTGCCTGGAGTGGAGGACTAGCGGACTCCTACGAGCAGTACTTC
>few|.|TRBV11-3|14|TRBJ1-6
CASSPEAENSPLHF
TGTGCCAGCAGCCCCGAGGCGGAAAATTCACCCCTCCACTTT